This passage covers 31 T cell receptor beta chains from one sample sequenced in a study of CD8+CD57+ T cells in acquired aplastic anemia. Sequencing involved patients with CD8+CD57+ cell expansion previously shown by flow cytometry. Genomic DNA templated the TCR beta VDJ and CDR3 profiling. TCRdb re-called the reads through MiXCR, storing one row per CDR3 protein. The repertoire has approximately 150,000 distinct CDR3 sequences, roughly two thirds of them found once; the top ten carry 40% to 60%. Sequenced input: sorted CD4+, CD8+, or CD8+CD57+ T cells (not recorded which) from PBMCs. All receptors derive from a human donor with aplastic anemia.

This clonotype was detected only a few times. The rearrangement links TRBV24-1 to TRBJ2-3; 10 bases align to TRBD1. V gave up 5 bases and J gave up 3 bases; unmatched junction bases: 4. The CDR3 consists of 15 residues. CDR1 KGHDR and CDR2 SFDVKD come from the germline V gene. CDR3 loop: CATSADRGPTDTQYF. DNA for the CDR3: TGTGCCACCAGTGCTGACAGGGGGCCGACAGATACGCAGTATTTT.

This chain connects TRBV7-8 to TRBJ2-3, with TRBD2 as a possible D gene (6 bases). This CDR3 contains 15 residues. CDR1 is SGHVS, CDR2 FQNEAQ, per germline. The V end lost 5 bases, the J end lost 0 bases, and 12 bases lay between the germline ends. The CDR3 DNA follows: TGTGCCAGCAGCCGCGTCGGGGGTAGCACAGATACGCAGTATTTT. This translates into CASSRVGGSTDTQYF.

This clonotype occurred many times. CDR3 protein: CASSDDRVATEAFF. The DNA of the CDR3 is TGTGCCAGCAGTGACGACAGGGTGGCCACTGAAGCTTTCTTT. This chain links TRBV6-4 with TRBJ1-1, with 7 bases lining up with TRBD1. From germline, CDR1 is MRHNA and CDR2 SNTAGT. The CDR3 contains 14 residues. V lost 2 bases to trimming and J lost 4 bases; unmatched junction nucleotides: 4.

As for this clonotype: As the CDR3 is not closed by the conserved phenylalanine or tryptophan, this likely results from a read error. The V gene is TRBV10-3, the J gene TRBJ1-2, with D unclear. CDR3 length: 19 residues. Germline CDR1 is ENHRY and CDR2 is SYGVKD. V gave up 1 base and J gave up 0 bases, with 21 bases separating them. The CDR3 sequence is CAISEYSRLSEGPNYGYTL. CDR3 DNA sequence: TGTGCCATCAGTGAGTACTCCCGATTATCCGAAGGCCCTAACTATGGCTACACCCTC.

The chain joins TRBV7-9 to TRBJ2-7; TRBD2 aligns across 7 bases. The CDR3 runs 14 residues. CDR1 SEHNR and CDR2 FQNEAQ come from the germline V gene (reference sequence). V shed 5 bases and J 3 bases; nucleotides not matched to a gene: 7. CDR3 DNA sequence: TGTGCCAGCAGCGACCGGACTAGTATCTACGAGCAGTACTTC. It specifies CASSDRTSIYEQYF.

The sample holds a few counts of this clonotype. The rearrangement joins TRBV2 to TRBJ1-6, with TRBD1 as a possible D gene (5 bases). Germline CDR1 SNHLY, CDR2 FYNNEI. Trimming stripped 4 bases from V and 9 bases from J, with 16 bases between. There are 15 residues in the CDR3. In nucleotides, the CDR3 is TGTGCCAGCAGTGGATCTCAGGGAGTGGCTTCACCCCTCCACTTT. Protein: CASSGSQGVASPLHF.

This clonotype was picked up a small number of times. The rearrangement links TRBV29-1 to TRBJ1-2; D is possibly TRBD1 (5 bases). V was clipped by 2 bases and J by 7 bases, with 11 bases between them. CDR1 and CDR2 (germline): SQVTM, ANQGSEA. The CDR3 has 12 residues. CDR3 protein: CSVEWTFTGYTF. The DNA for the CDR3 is TGCAGCGTTGAATGGACATTCACTGGCTACACCTTC.

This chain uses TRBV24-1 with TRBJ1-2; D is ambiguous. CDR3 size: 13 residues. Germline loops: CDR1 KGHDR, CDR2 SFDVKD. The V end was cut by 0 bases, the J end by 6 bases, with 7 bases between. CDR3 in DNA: TGTGCCACCAGTGATTTGGAACAGAATGGCTACACCTTC. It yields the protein CATSDLEQNGYTF.

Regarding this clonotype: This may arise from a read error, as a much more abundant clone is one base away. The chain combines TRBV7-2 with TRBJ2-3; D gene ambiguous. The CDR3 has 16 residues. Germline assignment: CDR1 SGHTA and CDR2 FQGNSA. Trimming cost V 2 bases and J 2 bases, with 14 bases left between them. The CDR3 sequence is CASSLRRLGYTDTQYF. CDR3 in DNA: TGTGCCAGCAGCTTACGGCGGTTGGGCTACACAGATACGCAGTATTTT. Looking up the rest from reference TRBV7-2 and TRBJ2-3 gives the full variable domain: GAGVSQSPSNKVTEKGKDVELRCDPISGHTALYWYRQSLGQGLEFLIYFQGNSAPDKSGLPSDRFSAERTGGSVSTLTIQRTQQEDSAVYLCASSLRRLGYTDTQYFGPGTRLTVL.

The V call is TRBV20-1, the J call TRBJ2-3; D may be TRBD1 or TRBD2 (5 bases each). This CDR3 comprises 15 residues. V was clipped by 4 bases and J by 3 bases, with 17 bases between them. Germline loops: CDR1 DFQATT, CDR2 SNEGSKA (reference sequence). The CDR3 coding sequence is TGCAGTGCTACCCCTCCGGGACGGATAACAGATACGCAGTATTTT. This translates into CSATPPGRITDTQYF.

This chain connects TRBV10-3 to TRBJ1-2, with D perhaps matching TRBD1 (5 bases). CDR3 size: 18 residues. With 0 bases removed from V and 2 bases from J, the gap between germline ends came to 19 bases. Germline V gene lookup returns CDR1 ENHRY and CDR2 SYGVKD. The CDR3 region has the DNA TGTGCCATCAGTGAGTCGGGGGTTGCAGTTAAATCGAACTATGGCTACACCTTC. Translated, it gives CAISESGVAVKSNYGYTF.

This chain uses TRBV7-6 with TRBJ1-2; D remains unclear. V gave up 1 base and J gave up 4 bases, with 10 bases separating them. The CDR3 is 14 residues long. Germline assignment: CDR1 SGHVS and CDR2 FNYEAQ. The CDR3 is CASSLEAGPYGYTF. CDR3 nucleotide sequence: TGTGCCAGCAGCTTAGAGGCAGGACCCTATGGCTACACCTTC. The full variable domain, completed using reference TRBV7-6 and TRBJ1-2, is GAGVSQSPRYKVTKRGQDVALRCDPISGHVSLYWYRQALGQGPEFLTYFNYEAQQDKSGLPNDRFSAERPEGSISTLTIQRTEQRDSAMYRCASSLEAGPYGYTFGSGTRLTVV.

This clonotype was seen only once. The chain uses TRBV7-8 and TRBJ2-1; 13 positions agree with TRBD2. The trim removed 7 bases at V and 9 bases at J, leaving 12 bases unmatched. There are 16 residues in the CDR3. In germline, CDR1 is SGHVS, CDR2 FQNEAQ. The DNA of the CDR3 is TGTGCCAGCATCGATACCCCCGGGACTAGCGGGGCTGAGCAGTTCTTC. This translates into CASIDTPGTSGAEQFF. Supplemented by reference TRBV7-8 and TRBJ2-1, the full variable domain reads GAGVSQSPRYKVAKRGQDVALRCDPISGHVSLFWYQQALGQGPEFLTYFQNEAQLDKSGLPSDRFFAERPEGSVSTLKIQRTQQEDSAVYLCASIDTPGTSGAEQFFGPGTRLTVL.

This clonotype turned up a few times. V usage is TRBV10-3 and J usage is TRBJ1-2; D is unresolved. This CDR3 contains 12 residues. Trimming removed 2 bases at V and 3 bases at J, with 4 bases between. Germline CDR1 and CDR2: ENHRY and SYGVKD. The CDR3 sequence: CAISEADYGYTF. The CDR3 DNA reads TGTGCCATCAGTGAGGCGGACTATGGCTACACCTTC.

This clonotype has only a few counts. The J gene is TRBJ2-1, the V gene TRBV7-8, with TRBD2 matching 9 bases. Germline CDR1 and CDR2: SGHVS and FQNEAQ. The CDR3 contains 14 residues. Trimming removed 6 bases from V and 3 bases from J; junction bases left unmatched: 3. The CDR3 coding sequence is TGTGCCAGCAGGAAAGCGGGAGGCTACAATGAGCAGTTCTTC. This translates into CASRKAGGYNEQFF.

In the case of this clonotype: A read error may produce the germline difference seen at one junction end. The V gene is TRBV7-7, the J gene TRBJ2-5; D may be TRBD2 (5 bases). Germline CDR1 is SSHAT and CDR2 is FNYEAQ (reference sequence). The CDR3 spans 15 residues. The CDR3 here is CASSLERSGGETQYF. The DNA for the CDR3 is TGTGCTAGCAGCTTAGAACGCTCGGGCGGGGAGACCCAGTACTTC.

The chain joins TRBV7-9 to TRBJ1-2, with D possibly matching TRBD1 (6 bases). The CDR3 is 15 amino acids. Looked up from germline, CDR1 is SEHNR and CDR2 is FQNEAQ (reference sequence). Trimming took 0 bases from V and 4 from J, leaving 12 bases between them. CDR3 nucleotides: TGTGCCAGCAGCTTAGCGGGGGCAGGGAGCTATGGCTACACCTTC. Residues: CASSLAGAGSYGYTF.

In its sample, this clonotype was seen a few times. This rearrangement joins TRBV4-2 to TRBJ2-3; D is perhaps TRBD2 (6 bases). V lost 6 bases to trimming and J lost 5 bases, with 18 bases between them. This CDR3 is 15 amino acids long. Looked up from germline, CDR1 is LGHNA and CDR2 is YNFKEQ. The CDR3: CASRAAGRARDTQYF. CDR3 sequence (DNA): TGTGCCAGCAGGGCAGCGGGCCGTGCAAGAGATACGCAGTATTTT.

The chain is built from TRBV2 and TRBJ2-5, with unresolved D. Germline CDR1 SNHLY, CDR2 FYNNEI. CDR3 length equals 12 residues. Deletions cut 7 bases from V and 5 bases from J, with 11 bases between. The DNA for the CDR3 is TGTGCCAGCACACTGACCTGGGAGACCCAGTACTTC. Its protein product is CASTLTWETQYF.

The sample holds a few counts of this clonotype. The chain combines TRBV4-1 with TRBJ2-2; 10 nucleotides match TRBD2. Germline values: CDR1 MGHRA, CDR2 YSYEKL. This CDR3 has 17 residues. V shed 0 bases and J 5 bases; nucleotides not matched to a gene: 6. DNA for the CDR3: TGCGCCAGCAGCCAAGATCTGGTGGGACTAGCGACCGGGGAGCTGTTTTTT. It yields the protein CASSQDLVGLATGELFF.

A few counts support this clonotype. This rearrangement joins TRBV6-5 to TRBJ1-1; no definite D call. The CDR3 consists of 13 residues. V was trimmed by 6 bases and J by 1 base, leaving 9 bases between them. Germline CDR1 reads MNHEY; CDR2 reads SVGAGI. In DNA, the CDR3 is TGTGCCAGCAGCCTATCAAAGAACACTGAAGCTTTCTTT. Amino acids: CASSLSKNTEAFF.

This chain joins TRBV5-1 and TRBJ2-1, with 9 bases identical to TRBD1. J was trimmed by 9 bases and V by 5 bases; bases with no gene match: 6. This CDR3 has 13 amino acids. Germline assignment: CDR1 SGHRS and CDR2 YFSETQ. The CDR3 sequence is CASRGTGKGEQFF. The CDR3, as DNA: TGCGCCAGCAGGGGGACAGGGAAGGGTGAGCAGTTCTTC.

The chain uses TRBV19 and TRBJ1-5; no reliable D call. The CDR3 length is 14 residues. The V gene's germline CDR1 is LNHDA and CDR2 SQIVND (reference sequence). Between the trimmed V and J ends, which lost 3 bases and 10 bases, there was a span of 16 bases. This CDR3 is CASSIGRTLSPQHF. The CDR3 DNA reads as TGTGCCAGTAGTATTGGCAGGACGTTATCACCCCAGCATTTT.

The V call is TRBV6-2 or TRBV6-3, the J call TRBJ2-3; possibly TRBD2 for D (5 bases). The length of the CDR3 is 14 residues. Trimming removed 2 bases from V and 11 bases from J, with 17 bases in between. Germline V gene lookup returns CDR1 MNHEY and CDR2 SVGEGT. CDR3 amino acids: CASSYGPEGSEQYF. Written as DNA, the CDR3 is TGTGCCAGCAGTTACGGGCCAGAGGGTAGCGAGCAGTATTTT.

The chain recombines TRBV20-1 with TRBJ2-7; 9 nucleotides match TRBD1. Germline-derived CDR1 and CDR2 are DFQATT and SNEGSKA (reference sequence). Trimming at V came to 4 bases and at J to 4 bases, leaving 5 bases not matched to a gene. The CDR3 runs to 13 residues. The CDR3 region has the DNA TGCAGTGCTACTACAGGGGGCCCGTACGAGCAGTACTTC. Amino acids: CSATTGGPYEQYF.

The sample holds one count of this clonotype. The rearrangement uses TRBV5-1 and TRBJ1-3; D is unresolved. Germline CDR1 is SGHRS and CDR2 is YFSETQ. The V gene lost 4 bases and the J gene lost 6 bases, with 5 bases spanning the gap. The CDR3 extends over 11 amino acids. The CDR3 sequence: CASSAENTIYF. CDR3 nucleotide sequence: TGCGCCAGCAGCGCCGAAAACACCATATATTTT.

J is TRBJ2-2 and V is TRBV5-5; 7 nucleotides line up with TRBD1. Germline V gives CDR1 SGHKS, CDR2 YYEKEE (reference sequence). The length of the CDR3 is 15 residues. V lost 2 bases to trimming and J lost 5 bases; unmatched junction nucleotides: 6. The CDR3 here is CASSLRDRETGELFF. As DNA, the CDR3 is TGTGCCAGCAGCTTACGCGACAGGGAGACCGGGGAGCTGTTTTTT.

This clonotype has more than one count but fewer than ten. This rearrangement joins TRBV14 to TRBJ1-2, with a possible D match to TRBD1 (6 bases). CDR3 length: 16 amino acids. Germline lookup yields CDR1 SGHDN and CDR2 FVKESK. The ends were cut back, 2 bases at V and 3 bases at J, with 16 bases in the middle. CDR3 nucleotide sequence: TGTGCCAGCAGCCAATGGGGCCAGGGGCGAGACTATGGCTACACCTTC. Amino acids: CASSQWGQGRDYGYTF.

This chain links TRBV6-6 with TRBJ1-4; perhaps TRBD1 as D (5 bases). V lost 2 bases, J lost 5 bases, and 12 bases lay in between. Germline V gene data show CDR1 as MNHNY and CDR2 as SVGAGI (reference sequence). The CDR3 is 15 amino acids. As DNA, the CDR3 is TGTGCCAGCAGTTACGGAGGCAGGACAAATGAAAAACTGTTTTTT. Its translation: CASSYGGRTNEKLFF.

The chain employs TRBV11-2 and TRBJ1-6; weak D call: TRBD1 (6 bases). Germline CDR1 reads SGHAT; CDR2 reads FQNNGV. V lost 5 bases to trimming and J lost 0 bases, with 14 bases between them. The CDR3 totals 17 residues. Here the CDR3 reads CASSATTGSSYNSPLHF. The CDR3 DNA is TGTGCCAGCAGCGCAACGACAGGTAGCTCCTATAATTCACCCCTCCACTTT. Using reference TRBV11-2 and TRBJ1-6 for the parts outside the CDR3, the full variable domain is EAGVAQSPRYKIIEKRQSVAFWCNPISGHATLYWYQQILGQGPKLLIQFQNNGVVDDSQLPKDRFSAERLKGVDSTLKIQPAKLEDSAVYLCASSATTGSSYNSPLHFGNGTRLTVT.

CDR3 amino acids: CASSSLDRRGTEAFF. DNA of the CDR3: TGTGCCAGTAGTTCGCTGGACAGGAGGGGCACTGAAGCTTTCTTT. V is TRBV19 and J is TRBJ1-1; 7 nucleotides match TRBD1. Germline trimming cut 5 bases from V and 4 bases from J; bases unmatched to any gene: 10. This CDR3 has 15 amino acids. Germline CDR1 reads LNHDA; CDR2 reads SQIVND (reference sequence).